This T cell receptor (beta chain) emerged from a study of identical twins. Template switching added a universal primer site, and cDNA bore unique molecular identifiers. TCRdb reanalysed the 5' RACE reads using MiXCR and keeps one entry per CDR3 protein. The profile shows about 340,000 distinct CDR3 sequences, 8.5% to 10% of them singletons. This clonotype was detected only a few times. Germline loops: CDR1 SEHNR, CDR2 FQNEAQ (reference sequence). There are 13 residues in the CDR3. The V gene lost 5 bases and the J gene lost 4 bases, with 11 bases spanning the gap. The rearrangement uses TRBV7-9 and TRBJ1-1, with unresolved D. The origin of this receptor is a woman between 50 and 59 years old in good health. Sequenced sample: naive T cells sorted from blood. The CDR3 nucleotides read TGTGCCAGCAGCCCTGGAAGAAGCACTGAAGCTTTCTTT. Its protein product is CASSPGRSTEAFF. Full variable domain (rest looked up from reference TRBV7-9 and TRBJ1-1): DTGVSQNPRHKITKRGQNVTFRCDPISEHNRLYWYRQTLGQGPEFLTYFQNEAQLEKSRLLSDRFSAERPKGSFSTLEIQRTEQGDSAMYLCASSPGRSTEAFFGQGTRLTVV.